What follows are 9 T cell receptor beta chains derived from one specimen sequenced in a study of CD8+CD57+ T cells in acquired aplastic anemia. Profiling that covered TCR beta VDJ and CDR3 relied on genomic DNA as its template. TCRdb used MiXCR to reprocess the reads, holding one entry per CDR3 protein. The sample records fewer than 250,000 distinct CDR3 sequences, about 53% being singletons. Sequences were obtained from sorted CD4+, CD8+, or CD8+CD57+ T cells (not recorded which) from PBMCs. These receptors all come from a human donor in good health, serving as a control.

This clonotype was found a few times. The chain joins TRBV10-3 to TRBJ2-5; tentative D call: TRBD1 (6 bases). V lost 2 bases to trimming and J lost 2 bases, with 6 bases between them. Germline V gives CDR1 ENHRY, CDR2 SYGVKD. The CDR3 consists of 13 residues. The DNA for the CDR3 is TGTGCCATCAGTGAGACAGGGCAAGAGACCCAGTACTTC. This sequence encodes CAISETGQETQYF.

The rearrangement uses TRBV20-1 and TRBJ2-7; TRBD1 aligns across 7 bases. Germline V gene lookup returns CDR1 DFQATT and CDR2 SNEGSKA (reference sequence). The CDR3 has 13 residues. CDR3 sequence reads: CSVRTGLTYEQYF. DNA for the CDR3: TGCAGCGTTAGGACAGGCCTCACCTACGAGCAGTACTTC.

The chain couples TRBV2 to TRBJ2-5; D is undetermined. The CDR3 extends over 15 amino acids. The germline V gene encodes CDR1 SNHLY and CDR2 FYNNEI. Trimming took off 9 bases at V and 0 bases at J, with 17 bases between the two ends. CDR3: CASRPLGVYQETQYF. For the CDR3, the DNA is TGTGCCAGTCGACCCCTCGGAGTGTACCAAGAGACCCAGTACTTC.

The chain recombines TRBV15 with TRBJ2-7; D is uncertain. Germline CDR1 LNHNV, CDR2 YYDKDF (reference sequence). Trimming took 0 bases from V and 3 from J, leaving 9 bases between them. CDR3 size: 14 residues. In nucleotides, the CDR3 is TGTGCCACCAGCAGAGATTCCAGGAGCTACGAGCAGTACTTC. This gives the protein CATSRDSRSYEQYF.

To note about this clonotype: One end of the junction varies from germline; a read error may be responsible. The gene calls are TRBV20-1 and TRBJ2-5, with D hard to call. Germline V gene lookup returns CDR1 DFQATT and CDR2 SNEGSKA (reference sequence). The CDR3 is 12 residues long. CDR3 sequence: CSARAPRETQYF. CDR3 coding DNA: TGCAGTGCCAGAGCCCCCCGAGAGACCCAGTACTTC.

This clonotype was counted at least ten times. The chain's CDR3 is CASSLLWDQPQHF. The CDR3, as DNA: TGTGCCAGCAGCTTGTTGTGGGACCAGCCCCAGCATTTT. The chain links TRBV5-5 to TRBJ1-5, with D maybe TRBD1 (5 bases). This CDR3 is 13 amino acids long. V was trimmed by 1 base and J by 7 bases, leaving 9 bases between them. Germline V CDR1 and CDR2: SGHKS, YYEKEE (reference sequence).

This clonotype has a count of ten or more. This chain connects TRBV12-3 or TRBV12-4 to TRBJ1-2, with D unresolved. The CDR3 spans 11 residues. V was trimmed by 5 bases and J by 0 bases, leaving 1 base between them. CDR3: CASSTNYGYTF. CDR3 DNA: TGTGCCAGCAGTACTAACTATGGCTACACCTTC.

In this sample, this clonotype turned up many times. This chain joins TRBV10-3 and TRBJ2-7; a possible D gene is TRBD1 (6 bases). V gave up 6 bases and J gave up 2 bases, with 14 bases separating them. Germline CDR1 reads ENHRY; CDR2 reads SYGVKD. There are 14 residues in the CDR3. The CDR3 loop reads CAISLGGRAYEQYF. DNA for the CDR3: TGTGCCATCAGCCTAGGGGGAAGGGCCTACGAGCAGTACTTC.

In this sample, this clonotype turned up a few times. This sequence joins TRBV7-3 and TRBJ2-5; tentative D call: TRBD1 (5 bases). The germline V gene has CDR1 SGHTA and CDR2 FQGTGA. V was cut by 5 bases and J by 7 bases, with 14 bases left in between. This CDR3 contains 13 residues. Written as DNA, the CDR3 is TGTGCCAGCAGCCCGGACACCCCAGGGACCCAGTACTTC. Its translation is CASSPDTPGTQYF.